This T cell receptor beta chain was captured in a study of blood T cell repertoires in COVID-19 (dated by TCRdb to the early 2020s). A note on the overall study: The collaborator samples originated in the United States, Italy and Spain and spanned the acute and convalescent phases of COVID-19. Nearly every sample came with metadata listing a de-identified subject ID, COVID-19 status, age in years and sex. The repertoires were released in a freely available public database intended as a resource for research on the immune response to SARS-CoV-2. Samples came from the ongoing ImmuneRACE study (first 160 participants) plus 1,254 subjects from 6 global collaborators. The dataset comprised deeply sampled blood TCRbeta repertoires from subjects exposed to, actively infected with, or recovered from COVID-19. The material from the prospective study consisted of cDNA or gDNA derived from T cells, B-cell-depleted T cells, or PBMCs. Where available, HLA class I and class II types were taken from metadata supplied by the sample provider and were not determined by assay-based typing. Overall results and qualifications from the work: How much clinical and demographic metadata was included differed by source and by participant, and the metadata was provided uncurated.

One collaborating source in Seattle enrolled patients while the patients were actively infected and followed the patients over time throughout the course of disease. The collaborating institutions used their own protocols to collect whole blood in K2EDTA tubes. For TCRbeta analysis, collaborators shipped samples as frozen whole blood, isolated PBMCs, or DNA extracted from either of those sample types. Spanning cysteine to phenylalanine, the CDR3 consists of 18 amino acids. Left in the record is the CDR3 DNA by itself, 54 bases read in frame from the first base. CDR1 and CDR2 were assigned from the germline V gene as KGHSH and LQKENI. Deletion took 6 bases off V and 4 bases off J, with a span of 25 bases between the germline ends. The immunoSEQ Assay, a bias-controlled multiplex PCR, was used to amplify TCRbeta CDR3 regions from genomic DNA. Under the source paper's analysis protocol: The number of nucleated cells in each sample was estimated by amplification of reference gene primers within the assay. To quantify the absolute abundance of each unique TCRbeta CDR3 rearrangement, sequence reads were collapsed and filtered. For each sample, productive Simpson clonality was calculated by taking the square root of Simpson's diversity index across productive rearrangements. Sourced from immuneACCESS, this table was stored by TCRdb with only in-frame sequences that have V and J called. A share of the clones is absent; for the studies checked, an unresolved V gene accounts for under half, and the remainder has no known explanation. Clonal size and the V and J genes are those of that table, whereas D and trimming came from the DNA. The sample profile shows over 450,000 clones; roughly 89% of them were found once. Around 0.9% of the sample lies in the top ten.

Regarding this clone: What this receptor recognizes is not known. The record has no base qualities; no much larger clone is one base away.

This TCR came from a young man with COVID-19, enrolled during active disease. The sample taken for sequencing was peripheral blood. This sequence uses TRBV18 and TRBJ1-3; a confident D gene designation cannot be given. The CDR3 corresponds to CASSSAALHSLPGNTIYF. In nucleotides, the sequence is TGTGCCAGCTCCTCAGCGGCCCTTCATTCTCTTCCCGGAAACACCATATATTTT.